This T cell receptor (beta chain) derives from a study of response to subunit inactivated influenza vaccine. General study points: Each seasonal influenza vaccination recruits few new T cells, the authors suggested.

The sample holds a few counts of this clonotype. Antigen: not known. TCRdb recomputed calls from the RT-PCR reads with MiXCR, one row per CDR3 protein. This table has about 520,000 distinct CDR3 sequences, roughly 27% appearing once. With V trimmed by 1 base and J by 6 bases, 5 bases remained unmatched. The CDR3 is 15 residues long. Specimen: CD4+ T cells sorted from PBMCs, collected 4 to 6 days after vaccination. This clonotype originated in a man aged 50 or older who received an inactivated influenza vaccine. The chain carries TRBV12-3 or TRBV12-4 and TRBJ1-1; TRBD1 matches at 10 bases. The DNA for the CDR3 is TGTGCCAGCAGTTTAGTCGGGACAGGGGCCGCTGAAGCTTTCTTT. It encodes CASSLVGTGAAEAFF.